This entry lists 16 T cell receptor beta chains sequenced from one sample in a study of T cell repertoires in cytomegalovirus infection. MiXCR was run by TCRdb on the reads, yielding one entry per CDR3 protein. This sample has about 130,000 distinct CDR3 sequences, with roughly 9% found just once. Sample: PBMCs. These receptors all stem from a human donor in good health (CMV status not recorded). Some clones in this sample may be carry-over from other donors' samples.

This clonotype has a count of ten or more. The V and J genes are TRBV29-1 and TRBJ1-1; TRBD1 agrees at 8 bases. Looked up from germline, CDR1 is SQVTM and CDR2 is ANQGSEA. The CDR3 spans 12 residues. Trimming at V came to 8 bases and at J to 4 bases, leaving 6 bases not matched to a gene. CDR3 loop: CSFVTGGTEAFF. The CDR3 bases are TGCAGCTTCGTAACAGGGGGCACTGAAGCTTTCTTT.

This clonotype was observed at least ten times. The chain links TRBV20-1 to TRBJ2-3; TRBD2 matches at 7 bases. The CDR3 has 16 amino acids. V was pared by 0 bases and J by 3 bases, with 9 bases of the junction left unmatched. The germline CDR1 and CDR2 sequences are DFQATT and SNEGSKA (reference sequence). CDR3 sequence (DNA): TGCAGTGCTAGAGATCAGCGGGGAGGGGCTACAGATACGCAGTATTTT. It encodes CSARDQRGGATDTQYF.

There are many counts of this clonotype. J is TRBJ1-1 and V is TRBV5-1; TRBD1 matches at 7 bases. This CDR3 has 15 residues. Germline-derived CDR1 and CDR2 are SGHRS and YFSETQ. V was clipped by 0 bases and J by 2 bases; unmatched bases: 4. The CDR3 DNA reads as TGCGCCAGCAGCTTGGAGGGACAGCAAAACACTGAAGCTTTCTTT. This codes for CASSLEGQQNTEAFF.

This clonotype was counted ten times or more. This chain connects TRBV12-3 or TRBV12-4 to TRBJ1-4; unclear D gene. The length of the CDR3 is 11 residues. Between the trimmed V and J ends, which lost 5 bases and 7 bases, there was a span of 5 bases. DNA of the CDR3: TGTGCCAGCAGTCGGTCTGAAAAACTGTTTTTT. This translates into CASSRSEKLFF.

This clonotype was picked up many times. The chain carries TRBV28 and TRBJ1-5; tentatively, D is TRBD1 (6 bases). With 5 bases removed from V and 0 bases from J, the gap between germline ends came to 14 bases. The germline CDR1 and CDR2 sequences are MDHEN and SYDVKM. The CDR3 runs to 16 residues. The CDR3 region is CASSPGGRDSNQPQHF. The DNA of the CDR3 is TGTGCCAGCAGTCCGGGGGGCAGGGATAGCAATCAGCCCCAGCATTTT. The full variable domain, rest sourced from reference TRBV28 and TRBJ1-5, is DVKVTQSSRYLVKRTGEKVFLECVQDMDHENMFWYRQDPGLGLRLIYFSYDVKMKEKGDIPEGYSVSREKKERFSLILESASTNQTSMYLCASSPGGRDSNQPQHFGDGTRLSIL.

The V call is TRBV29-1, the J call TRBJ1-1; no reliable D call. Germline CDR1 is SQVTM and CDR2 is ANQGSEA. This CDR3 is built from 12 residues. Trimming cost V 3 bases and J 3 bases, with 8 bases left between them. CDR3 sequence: CSVDGRYTEAFF. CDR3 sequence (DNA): TGCAGCGTTGATGGCAGGTACACTGAAGCTTTCTTT.

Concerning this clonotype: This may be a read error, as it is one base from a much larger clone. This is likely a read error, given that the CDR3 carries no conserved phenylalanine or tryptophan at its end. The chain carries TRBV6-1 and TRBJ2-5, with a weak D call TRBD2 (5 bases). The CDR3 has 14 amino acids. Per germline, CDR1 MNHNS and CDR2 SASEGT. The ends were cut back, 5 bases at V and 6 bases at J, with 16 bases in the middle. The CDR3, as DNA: TGTGCCAGCAGTTCTCCGGGGTCCAAGAAGACCCAGTACTAC. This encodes CASSSPGSKKTQYY.

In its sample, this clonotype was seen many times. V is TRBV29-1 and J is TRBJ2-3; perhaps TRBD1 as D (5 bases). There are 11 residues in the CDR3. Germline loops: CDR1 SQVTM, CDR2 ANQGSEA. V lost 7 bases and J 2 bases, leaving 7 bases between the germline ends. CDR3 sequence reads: CSADITDTQYF. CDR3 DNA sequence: TGCAGCGCGGACATCACAGATACGCAGTATTTT.

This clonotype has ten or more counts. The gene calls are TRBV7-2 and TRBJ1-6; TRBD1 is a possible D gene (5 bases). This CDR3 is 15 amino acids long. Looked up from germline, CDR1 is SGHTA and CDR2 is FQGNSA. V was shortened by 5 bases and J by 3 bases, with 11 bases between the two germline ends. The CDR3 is CASSLSGNYNSPLHF. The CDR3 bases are TGTGCCAGCAGCCTTTCAGGGAACTATAATTCACCCCTCCACTTT.

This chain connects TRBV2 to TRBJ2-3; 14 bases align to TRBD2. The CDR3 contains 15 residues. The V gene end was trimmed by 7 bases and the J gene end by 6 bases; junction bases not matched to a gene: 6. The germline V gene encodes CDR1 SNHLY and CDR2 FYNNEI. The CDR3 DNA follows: TGTGCCAGCAAGGGGACTAGCGGGGGCCGGGATACGCAGTATTTT. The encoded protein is CASKGTSGGRDTQYF.

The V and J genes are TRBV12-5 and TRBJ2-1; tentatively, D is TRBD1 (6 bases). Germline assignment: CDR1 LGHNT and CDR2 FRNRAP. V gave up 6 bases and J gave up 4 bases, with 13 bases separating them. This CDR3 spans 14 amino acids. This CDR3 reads CASGPGQRYNEQFF. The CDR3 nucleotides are TGTGCTAGTGGACCAGGACAGAGATACAATGAGCAGTTCTTC.

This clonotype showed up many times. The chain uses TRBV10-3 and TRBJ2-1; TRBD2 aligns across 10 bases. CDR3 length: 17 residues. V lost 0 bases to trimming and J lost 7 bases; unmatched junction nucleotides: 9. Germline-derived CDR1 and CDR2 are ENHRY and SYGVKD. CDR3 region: CAISESNPSGGGNEQFF. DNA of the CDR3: TGTGCCATCAGTGAGTCGAACCCAAGCGGGGGGGGGAATGAGCAGTTCTTC.

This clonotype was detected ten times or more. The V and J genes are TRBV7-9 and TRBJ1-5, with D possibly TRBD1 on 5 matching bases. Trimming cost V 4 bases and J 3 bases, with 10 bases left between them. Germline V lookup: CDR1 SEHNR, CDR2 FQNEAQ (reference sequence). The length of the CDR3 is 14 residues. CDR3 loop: CASSSDSVNQPQHF. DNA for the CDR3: TGTGCCAGCAGCTCCGACAGTGTCAATCAGCCCCAGCATTTT.

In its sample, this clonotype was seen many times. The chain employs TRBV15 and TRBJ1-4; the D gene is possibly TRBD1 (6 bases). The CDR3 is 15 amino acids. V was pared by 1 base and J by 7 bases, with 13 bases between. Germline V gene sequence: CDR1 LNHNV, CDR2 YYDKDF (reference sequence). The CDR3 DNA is TGTGCCACCAGCAGAGGTGGGGGCGTAGGTGAAAAACTGTTTTTT. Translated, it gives CATSRGGGVGEKLFF.

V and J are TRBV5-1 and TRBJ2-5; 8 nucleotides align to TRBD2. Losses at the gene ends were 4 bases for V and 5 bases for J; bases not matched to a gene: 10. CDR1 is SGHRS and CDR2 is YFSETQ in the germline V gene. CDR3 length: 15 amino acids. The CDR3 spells CASSQTSGGGETQYF. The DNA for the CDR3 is TGCGCCAGCAGCCAAACAAGCGGGGGCGGGGAGACCCAGTACTTC.

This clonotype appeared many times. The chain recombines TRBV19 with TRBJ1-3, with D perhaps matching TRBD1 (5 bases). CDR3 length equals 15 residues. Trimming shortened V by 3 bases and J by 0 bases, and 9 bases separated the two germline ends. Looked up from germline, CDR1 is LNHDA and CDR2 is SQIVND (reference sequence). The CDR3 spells CASSIPGTSGNTIYF. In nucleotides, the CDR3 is TGTGCCAGTAGTATTCCCGGGACCTCTGGAAACACCATATATTTT.